This TCR beta chain was sequenced during a study of blood T cells in healthy people across ages. The CDR3 contains 15 residues. V shed 1 base and J shed 8 bases, with 15 bases lying between them. CDR1 SGHTA and CDR2 FQGNSA come from the germline V gene. A second about 7 to 11 cycle PCR used barcoded and J-beta primers. Each cDNA molecule was tagged by a template-switch adaptor that had 12 random nucleotides. Each CDR3 protein gets one entry after TCRdb re-called the 5' RACE reads with MiXCR. The repertoire has roughly 1,800,000 distinct CDR3 sequences, approximately 50% of them found once; the top ten carry less than 2.5%. Study observations and caveats: Both naive CD4+ cell counts and diversity were greater in long-lived donors than in aged donors.

Turning to this clonotype: No antigen is known for it.

A minimum of 6 million PBMCs was isolated per sample. This receptor was obtained from a woman aged 40 to 55 in good health. The sample was blood. This chain connects TRBV7-2 to TRBJ2-1, with a possible D match to TRBD2 (6 bases). The CDR3 nucleotides read TGTGCCAGCAGCTTAGGGGCCGGGGGTCAGCATGAGCAGTTCTTC. Translation: CASSLGAGGQHEQFF.